The 11 T cell receptor beta chains in this list originate from one sample, sequenced in a study of control samples from healthy donors and cancer patients. TCRdb keeps only in-frame clones here, not all; method: immunoSEQ multiplex PCR. The sample has tens of thousands of clones, around 87% seen once; the top ten hold around 20%. The sequencing input was blood. The source is a man aged 45-65 years in good health.

V and J are TRBV6-6 and TRBJ1-5; the match to TRBD1 covers 8 bases. CDR3 length: 15 residues. Per germline, CDR1 MNHNY and CDR2 SVGAGI (reference sequence). J was trimmed by 6 bases and V by 2 bases; bases with no gene match: 6. CDR3 amino acids: CASSYIAGGFQPQHF. DNA of the CDR3: TGTGCCAGCAGTTACATAGCAGGGGGCTTTCAGCCCCAGCATTTT.

The V call is TRBV4-3, the J call TRBJ1-4; D not certain. The CDR3 covers 17 residues. Germline V gives CDR1 LGHNA, CDR2 YSLEER. V lost 0 bases, J lost 0 bases, and 11 bases lay in between. CDR3 in DNA: TGCGCCAGCAGCCAAGATGAATACTCGGCAACTAATGAAAAACTGTTTTTT. It codes for CASSQDEYSATNEKLFF.

The chain uses TRBV14 and TRBJ2-7; D gene uncertain. Germline V gene lookup returns CDR1 SGHDN and CDR2 FVKESK. This CDR3 comprises 14 residues. Trimming took off 1 base at V and 0 bases at J, with 7 bases between the two ends. CDR3: CASSQGPPSYEQYF. For the CDR3, the DNA is TGTGCCAGCAGCCAAGGTCCCCCCTCCTACGAGCAGTACTTC.

This clone was counted once. This chain uses TRBV5-4 with TRBJ1-3; D unresolved. The CDR3 covers 17 residues. The V end lost 0 bases, the J end lost 2 bases, and 15 bases lay between the germline ends. In germline, CDR1 is SGHNT, CDR2 YYREEE (reference sequence). The CDR3 nucleotides are TGTGCCAGCAGCTTGGCCGGTCTCCCCGCGGCTGGAAACACCATATATTTT. Protein: CASSLAGLPAAGNTIYF.

V usage is TRBV3-1 (or the pseudogene TRBV3-2) and J usage is TRBJ2-4; D call uncertain. V dropped 2 bases and J dropped 2 bases, with 1 base sitting between them. This CDR3 comprises 12 residues. The germline V gene has CDR1 LGHDT and CDR2 YNNKEL (reference sequence). For the CDR3, the DNA is TGTGCCAGCAGCCAAACCAAAAACATTCAGTACTTC. Its protein product is CASSQTKNIQYF.

Worth noting for this clone: A read error may account for a junction end that differs from germline. The rearrangement joins TRBV6-5 to TRBJ2-1; 12 nucleotides align to TRBD2. The CDR3 is 13 amino acids. Germline V gene data show CDR1 as MNHEY and CDR2 as SVGAGI. The CDR3 here is CASRAPSGGALVF. The CDR3 coding sequence is TGTGCCAGCAGAGCCCCTAGCGGGGGGGCTTTGGTCTTC.

The V gene is TRBV9, the J gene TRBJ2-7; D unclear. Germline-derived CDR1 and CDR2 are SGDLS and YYNGEE. The ends were cut back, 4 bases at V and 5 bases at J, with 13 bases in the middle. This CDR3 spans 13 amino acids. The CDR3 loop is CASSPRGSDEQYF. The CDR3 coding sequence is TGTGCCAGCAGCCCCCGTGGGTCGGACGAGCAGTACTTC.

The CDR3: CASSQPRGGPHEQFF. Here the CDR3 DNA reads TGCGCCAGCAGCCAACCGCGGGGGGGGCCCCATGAGCAGTTCTTC. J is TRBJ2-1 and V is TRBV4-3; TRBD2 agrees at 9 bases. CDR3 size: 15 residues. The trim removed 2 bases at V and 8 bases at J, leaving 7 bases unmatched. Per the germline V gene, CDR1 is LGHNA and CDR2 is YSLEER.

This chain joins TRBV10-3 and TRBJ1-1; the match to TRBD1 covers 7 bases. The CDR3 extends over 11 amino acids. The germline V gene has CDR1 ENHRY and CDR2 SYGVKD. The junction had 4 bases not matched to a gene; V was cut back by 10 bases and J by 5 bases. Here the CDR3 DNA reads TGTGCCAGCAACAGGGGAACTGAAGCTTTCTTT. Translating it yields CASNRGTEAFF.

The rearrangement uses TRBV6-2 or TRBV6-3 and TRBJ1-4, with TRBD1 matching over 7 bases. V was clipped by 6 bases and J by 3 bases; unmatched bases: 7. CDR3 length equals 15 residues. Per the germline V gene, CDR1 is MNHEY and CDR2 is SVGEGT. CDR3 coding DNA: TGTGCCAGCAGCCTCTCCGGACAGGCTAATGAAAAACTGTTTTTT. Translation: CASSLSGQANEKLFF.

The rearrangement joins TRBV20-1 to TRBJ1-2; D not certain. Germline lookup yields CDR1 DFQATT and CDR2 SNEGSKA (reference sequence). With 6 bases removed from V and 5 bases from J, the gap between germline ends came to 4 bases. CDR3 length: 9 amino acids. This chain's CDR3 is CSANYGYTF. The CDR3 coding sequence is TGCAGTGCAAATTATGGCTACACCTTC.